This T cell receptor (beta chain) stems from a study of T cell changes during pregnancy in multiple sclerosis. CDR3 size: 14 residues. V trimming: 4 bases; J trimming: 6 bases; junction bases outside the gene matches: 7. Germline loops: CDR1 SGHTA, CDR2 FQGNSA. Assay: immunoSEQ multiplex PCR; the TCRdb copy retains only in-frame clones and omits some. The sample records about 43,000 clones, 90% being singletons. This TCR derives from a female donor in good health, enrolled as a control in a pregnancy study. The sample here was peripheral blood, taken in the second trimester of pregnancy. The chain is built from TRBV7-2 and TRBJ2-7; TRBD1 matches at 9 bases. CDR3 nucleotide sequence: TGTGCCAGCAGCTCGGGACAGGGACCTTCCGAGCAGTACTTC. Its protein is CASSSGQGPSEQYF.